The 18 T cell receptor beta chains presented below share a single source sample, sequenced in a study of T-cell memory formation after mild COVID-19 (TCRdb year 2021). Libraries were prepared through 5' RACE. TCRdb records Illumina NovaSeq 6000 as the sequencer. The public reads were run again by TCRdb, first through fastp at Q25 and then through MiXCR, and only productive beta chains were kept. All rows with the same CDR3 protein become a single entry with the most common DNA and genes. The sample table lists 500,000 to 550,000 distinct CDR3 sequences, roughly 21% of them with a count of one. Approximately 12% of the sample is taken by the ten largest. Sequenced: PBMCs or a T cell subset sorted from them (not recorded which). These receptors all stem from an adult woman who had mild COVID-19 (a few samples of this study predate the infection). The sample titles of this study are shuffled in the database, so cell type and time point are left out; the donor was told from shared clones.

The CDR3 DNA is TGTGCCAGCAGCCGGTCGCGGAACACCGGGGAGCTGTTTTTT. This codes for CASSRSRNTGELFF. V is TRBV3-1 and J is TRBJ2-2; unclear D gene. The ends were cut back, 4 bases at V and 1 base at J, with 7 bases in the middle. CDR1 is LGHDT and CDR2 is YNNKEL in the germline V gene (reference sequence). There are 14 residues in the CDR3.

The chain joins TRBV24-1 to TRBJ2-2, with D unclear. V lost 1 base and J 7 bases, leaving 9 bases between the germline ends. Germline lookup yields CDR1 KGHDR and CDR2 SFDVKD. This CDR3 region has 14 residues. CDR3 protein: CATSDFLVGGELFF. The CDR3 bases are TGTGCCACCAGTGATTTTCTCGTTGGCGGGGAGCTGTTTTTT.

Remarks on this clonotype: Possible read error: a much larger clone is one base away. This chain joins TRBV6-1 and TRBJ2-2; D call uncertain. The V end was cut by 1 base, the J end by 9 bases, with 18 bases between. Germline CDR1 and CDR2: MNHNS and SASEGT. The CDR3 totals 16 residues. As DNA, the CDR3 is TGTGCCAGCAGTGAAGATTTGGGAAACCCCGACCGGGAGCTGTTTTTT. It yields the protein CASSEDLGNPDRELFF.

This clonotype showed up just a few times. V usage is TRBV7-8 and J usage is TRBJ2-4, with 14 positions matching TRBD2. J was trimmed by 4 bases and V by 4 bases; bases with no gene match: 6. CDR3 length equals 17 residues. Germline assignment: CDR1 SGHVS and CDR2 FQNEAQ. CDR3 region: CASSWGLAGERKNIQYF. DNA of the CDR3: TGTGCCAGCAGCTGGGGACTAGCGGGAGAAAGAAAAAACATTCAGTACTTC.

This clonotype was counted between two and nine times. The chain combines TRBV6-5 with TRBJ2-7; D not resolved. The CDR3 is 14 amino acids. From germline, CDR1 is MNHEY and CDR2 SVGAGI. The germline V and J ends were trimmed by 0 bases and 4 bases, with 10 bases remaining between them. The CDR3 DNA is TGTGCCAGCAGTTACTCACTAAGTCATTACGAGCAGTACTTC. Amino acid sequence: CASSYSLSHYEQYF.

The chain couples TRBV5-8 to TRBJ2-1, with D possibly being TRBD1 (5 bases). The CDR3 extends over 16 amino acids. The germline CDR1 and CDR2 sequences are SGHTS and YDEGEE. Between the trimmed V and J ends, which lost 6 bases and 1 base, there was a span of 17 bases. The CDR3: CASNPSGASSYNEQFF. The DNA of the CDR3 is TGTGCCAGCAACCCGAGTGGGGCGTCATCCTACAATGAGCAGTTCTTC.

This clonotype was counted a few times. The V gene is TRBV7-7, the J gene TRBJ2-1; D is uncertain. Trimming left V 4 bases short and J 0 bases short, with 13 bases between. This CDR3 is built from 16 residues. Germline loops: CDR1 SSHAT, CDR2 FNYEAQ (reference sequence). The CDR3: CASSSGLVGSYNEQFF. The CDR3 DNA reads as TGTGCCAGCAGCTCAGGCCTAGTTGGCTCCTACAATGAGCAGTTCTTC.

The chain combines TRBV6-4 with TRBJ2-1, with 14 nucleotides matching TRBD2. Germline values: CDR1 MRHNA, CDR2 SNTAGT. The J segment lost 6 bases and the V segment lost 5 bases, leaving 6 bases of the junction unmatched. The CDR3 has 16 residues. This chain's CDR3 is CASSLTSGRGINEQFF. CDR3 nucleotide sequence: TGTGCCAGCAGTCTGACTAGCGGGAGGGGAATCAATGAGCAGTTCTTC.

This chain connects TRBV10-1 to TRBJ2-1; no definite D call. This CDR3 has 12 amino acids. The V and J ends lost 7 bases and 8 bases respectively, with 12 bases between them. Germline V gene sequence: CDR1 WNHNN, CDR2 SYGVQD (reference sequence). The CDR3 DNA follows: TGCGCCAGCAATTTTCTTGGGCATGAGCAGTTCTTC. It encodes CASNFLGHEQFF.

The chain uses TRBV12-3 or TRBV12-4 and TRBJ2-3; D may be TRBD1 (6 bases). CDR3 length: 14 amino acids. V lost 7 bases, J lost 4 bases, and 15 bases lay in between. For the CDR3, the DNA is TGTGCCAGCACCACCGGGACAAGGGCAGATACGCAGTATTTT. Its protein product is CASTTGTRADTQYF.

DNA for the CDR3: TGCGCCAGCAGCCAAGGCAGGGGTGGAACTGAAGCTTTCTTT. It is translated as CASSQGRGGTEAFF. The chain is built from TRBV4-1 and TRBJ1-1; a possible D gene is TRBD1 (6 bases). Per germline, CDR1 MGHRA and CDR2 YSYEKL. The CDR3 consists of 14 residues. V lost 1 base to trimming and J lost 5 bases, with 11 bases between them.

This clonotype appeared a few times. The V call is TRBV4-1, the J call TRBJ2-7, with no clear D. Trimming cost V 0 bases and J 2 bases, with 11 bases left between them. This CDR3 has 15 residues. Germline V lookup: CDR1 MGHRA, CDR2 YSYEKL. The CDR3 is CASSQETRSPYEQYF. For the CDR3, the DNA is TGCGCCAGCAGCCAAGAAACGCGGTCCCCCTACGAGCAGTACTTC.

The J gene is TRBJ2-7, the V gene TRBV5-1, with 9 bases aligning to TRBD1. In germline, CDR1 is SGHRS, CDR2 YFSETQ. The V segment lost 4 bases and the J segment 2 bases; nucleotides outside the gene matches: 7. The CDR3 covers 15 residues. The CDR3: CASSTGQGVPYEQYF. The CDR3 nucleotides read TGCGCCAGCAGCACGGGACAGGGTGTTCCCTACGAGCAGTACTTC.

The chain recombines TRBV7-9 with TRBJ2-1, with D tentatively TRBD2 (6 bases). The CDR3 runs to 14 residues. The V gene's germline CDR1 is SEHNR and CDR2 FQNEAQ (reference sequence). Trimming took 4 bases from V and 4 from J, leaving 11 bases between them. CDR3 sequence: CASSSGVQYNEQFF. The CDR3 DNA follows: TGTGCCAGCAGCTCGGGGGTGCAATACAATGAGCAGTTCTTC.

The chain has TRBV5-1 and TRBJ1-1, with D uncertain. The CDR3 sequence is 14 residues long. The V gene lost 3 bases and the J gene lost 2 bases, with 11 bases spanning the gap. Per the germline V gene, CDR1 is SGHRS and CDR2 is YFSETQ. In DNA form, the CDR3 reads TGCGCCAGCAGCTCCGAGGTAACTAACACTGAAGCTTTCTTT. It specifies CASSSEVTNTEAFF.

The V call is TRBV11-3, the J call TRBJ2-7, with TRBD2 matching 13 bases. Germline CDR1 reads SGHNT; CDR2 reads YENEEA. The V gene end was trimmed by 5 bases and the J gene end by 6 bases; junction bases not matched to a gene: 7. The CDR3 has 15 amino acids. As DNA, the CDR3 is TGTGCCAGCAGCCGCGACGGACTAGCGGGAGTCGAGCAGTACTTC. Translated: CASSRDGLAGVEQYF.

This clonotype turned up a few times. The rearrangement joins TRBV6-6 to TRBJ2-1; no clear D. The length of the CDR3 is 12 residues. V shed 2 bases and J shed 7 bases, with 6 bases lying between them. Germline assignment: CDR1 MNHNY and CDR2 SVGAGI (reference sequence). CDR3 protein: CASSYRSNEQFF. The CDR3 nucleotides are TGTGCCAGCAGTTACCGATCGAATGAGCAGTTCTTC.

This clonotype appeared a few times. CDR3 nucleotides: TGTGCCAGCTCGCCTAGCCCCGGGACAGCGAACTACGAGCAGTACTTC. Its protein is CASSPSPGTANYEQYF. The chain has TRBV18 and TRBJ2-7, with 7 bases matching TRBD1. The CDR3 sequence is 16 residues long. The V segment lost 6 bases and the J segment 3 bases; nucleotides outside the gene matches: 14. Germline loops: CDR1 KGHSH, CDR2 LQKENI.